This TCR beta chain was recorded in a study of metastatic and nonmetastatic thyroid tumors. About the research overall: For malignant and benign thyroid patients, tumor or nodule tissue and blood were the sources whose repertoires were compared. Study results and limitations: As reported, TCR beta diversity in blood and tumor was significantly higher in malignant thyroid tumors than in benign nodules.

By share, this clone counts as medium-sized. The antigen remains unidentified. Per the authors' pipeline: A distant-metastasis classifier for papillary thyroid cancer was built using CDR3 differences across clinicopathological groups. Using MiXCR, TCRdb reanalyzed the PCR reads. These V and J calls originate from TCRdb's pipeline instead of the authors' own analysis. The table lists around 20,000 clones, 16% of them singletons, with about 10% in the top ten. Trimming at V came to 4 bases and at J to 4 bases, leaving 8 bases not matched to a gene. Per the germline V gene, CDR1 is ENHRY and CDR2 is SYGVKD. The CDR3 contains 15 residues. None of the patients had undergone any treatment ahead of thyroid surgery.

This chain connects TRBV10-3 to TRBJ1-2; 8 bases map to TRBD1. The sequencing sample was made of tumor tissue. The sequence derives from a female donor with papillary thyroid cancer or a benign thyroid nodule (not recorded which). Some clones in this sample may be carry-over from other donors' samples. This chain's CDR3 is CAISAPGQATYGYTF. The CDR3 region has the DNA TGTGCCATCAGTGCCCCGGGACAGGCTACCTATGGCTACACCTTC.